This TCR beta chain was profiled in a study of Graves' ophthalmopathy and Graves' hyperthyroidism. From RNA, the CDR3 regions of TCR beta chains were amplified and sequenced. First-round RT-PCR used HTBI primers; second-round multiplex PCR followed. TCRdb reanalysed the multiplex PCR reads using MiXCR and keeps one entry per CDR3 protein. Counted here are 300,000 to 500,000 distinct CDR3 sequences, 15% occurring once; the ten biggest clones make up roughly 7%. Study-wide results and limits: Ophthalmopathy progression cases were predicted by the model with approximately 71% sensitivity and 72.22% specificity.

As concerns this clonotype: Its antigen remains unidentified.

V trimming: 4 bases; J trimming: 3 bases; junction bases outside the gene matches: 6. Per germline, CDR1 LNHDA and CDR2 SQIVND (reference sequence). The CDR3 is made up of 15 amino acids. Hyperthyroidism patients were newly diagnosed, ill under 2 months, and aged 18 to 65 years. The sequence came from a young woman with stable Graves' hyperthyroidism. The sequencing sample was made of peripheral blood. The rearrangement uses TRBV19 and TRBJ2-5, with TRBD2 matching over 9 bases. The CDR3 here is CASSRTRLAEETQYF. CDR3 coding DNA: TGTGCCAGTAGTAGGACACGACTAGCGGAAGAGACCCAGTACTTC.